Listed below are T cell receptor beta chains from one sample, sequenced in a study of blood T cell repertoires in COVID-19. Sequencing was performed with immunoSEQ multiplex PCR; in TCRdb, only in-frame clones are kept and a portion is missing. This table holds under 45,000 clones, approximately 81% found once. Material: peripheral blood. The receptors derive from a man aged 65-85 years with COVID-19, enrolled during active disease. The CDR3 runs from the conserved cysteine through the conserved F or W. Fields, in order: CDR3 length, D gene, clone size, V gene, J gene, CDR3 DNA, CDR3 protein. D genes are given only for firm matches. Clone size is stated in some rows and not others, as once, few, many or a class when expanded.

len: 14; d_gene: TRBD1; abundance: NA; v_gene: TRBV19; j_gene: TRBJ2-7; CDR3nt: TGTGCCAGTAGTATAGATCTATCCGGGGACAGGCACCTCTTC; CDR3aa: CASSIDLSGDRHLF
len: 15; d_gene: NA; abundance: NA; v_gene: TRBV5-5; j_gene: TRBJ2-5; CDR3nt: TGTGCCAGCAGCCCGGGGGAAGGCCGTCAAGAGACCCAGTACTTC; CDR3aa: CASSPGEGRQETQYF
len: 15; d_gene: TRBD2; abundance: once; v_gene: TRBV7-2; j_gene: TRBJ2-1; CDR3nt: TGTGCCAGCAGCTTAGCGACTAGCGGAATTAATGAGCAGTTCTTC; CDR3aa: CASSLATSGINEQFF
len: 13; d_gene: NA; abundance: NA; v_gene: TRBV14; j_gene: TRBJ2-7; CDR3nt: TGTGCCAGCACTCAAAACGGGGGATACGAGCAGTACTTC; CDR3aa: CASTQNGGYEQYF
len: 13; d_gene: NA; abundance: NA; v_gene: TRBV6-5; j_gene: TRBJ1-1; CDR3nt: TGTGCCAGCAGTCGCGGGGTTGGCACTGAAGCTTTCTTT; CDR3aa: CASSRGVGTEAFF
len: 14; d_gene: TRBD1; abundance: once; v_gene: TRBV18; j_gene: TRBJ1-4; CDR3nt: TGTGCCAGCTCTCAGGGGGCAGCTAATGAAAAACTGTTTTTT; CDR3aa: CASSQGAANEKLFF
len: 23; d_gene: NA; abundance: NA; v_gene: TRBV21-1; j_gene: TRBJ2-4; CDR3nt: TGTGCCAGCAGCAAAGGGGTTACAGCTGCTAGCGGGAACCCCCCAATGAGTGAAGGCATTCAGTACTTC; CDR3aa: CASSKGVTAASGNPPMSEGIQYF
len: 14; d_gene: TRBD1; abundance: NA; v_gene: TRBV18; j_gene: TRBJ2-7; CDR3nt: TGTGCCAGCTCACCAGCAGGGGGCAATTACGAGCAGTACTTC; CDR3aa: CASSPAGGNYEQYF
len: 19; d_gene: NA; abundance: few; v_gene: TRBV3-1/TRBV3-2; j_gene: TRBJ2-2; CDR3nt: TGTGCCAGCAGCCGACGAGGCTCAGTCCTAGCGACGAACACCGGGGAGCTGTTTTTT; CDR3aa: CASSRRGSVLATNTGELFF
len: 15; d_gene: NA; abundance: NA; v_gene: TRBV28; j_gene: TRBJ2-1; CDR3nt: TGTGCCAGCGGGGCTTTGGTAAACGCCTACAATGAGCAGTTCTTC; CDR3aa: CASGALVNAYNEQFF